This T cell receptor (beta chain) was sequenced in a study of cytomegalovirus exposure and HLA in healthy donors. The study's findings and limits: Most of the TCR beta V segments (in an earlier analysis) were productive either about 87% or about 30% of the time. The study recorded about 160 TCR beta chains that were cytomegalovirus-associated.

The germline CDR1 and CDR2 sequences are LGHNA and YNFKEQ. There are 16 residues in the CDR3. V lost 4 bases to trimming and J lost 6 bases, with 19 bases between them. Points on this clone: Its antigen is not identified.

PCR used 60 Vbeta primers and 13 Jbeta primers. Assay used: immunoSEQ multiplex PCR; TCRdb lists only in-frame clones, some missing. The sample includes about 98,000 clones, more than 70% seen only once; the top ten take approximately 11%. This TCR came from a man aged 18-30 years in good health and CMV-seropositive. The V gene is TRBV4-2, the J gene TRBJ2-1, with D possibly matching TRBD1 (7 bases). Sequencing was done on a sample of PBMCs. CDR3 sequence reads: CASSREGGGNSNEQFF. CDR3 DNA sequence: TGTGCCAGCAGCCGGGAAGGGGGCGGGAATTCCAATGAGCAGTTCTTC.